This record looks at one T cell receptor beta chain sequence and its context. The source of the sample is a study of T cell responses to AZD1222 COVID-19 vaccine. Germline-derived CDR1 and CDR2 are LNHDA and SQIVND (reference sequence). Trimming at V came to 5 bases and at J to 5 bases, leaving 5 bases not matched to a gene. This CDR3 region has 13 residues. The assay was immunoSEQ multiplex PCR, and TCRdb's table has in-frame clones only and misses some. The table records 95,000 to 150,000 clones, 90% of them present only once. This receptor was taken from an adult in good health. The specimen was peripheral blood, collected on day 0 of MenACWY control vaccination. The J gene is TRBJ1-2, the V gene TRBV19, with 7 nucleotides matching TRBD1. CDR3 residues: CASSPRQGYGYTF. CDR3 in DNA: TGTGCCAGTAGTCCGAGACAGGGATATGGCTACACCTTC.